The T cell receptor (beta chain) under discussion was sequenced for a study of blood T cell repertoires in COVID-19. Background on the study: In each case, the material was cDNA or gDNA derived from T cells, B-cell-depleted T cells, or PBMCs.

Method: immunoSEQ multiplex PCR; TCRdb's copy keeps in-frame clones and lacks some. The sample has some 31,000 clones; about 85% are singletons. With 6 bases removed from V and 7 bases from J, the gap between germline ends came to 25 bases. This CDR3 has 17 residues. Germline V CDR1 and CDR2: MGHRA, YSYEKL. The sequence was obtained from a human donor with acute or convalescent COVID-19. The donor label of this sample is uncertain. Sequencing was carried out using peripheral blood. V and J are TRBV4-1 and TRBJ2-1, with a possible D match to TRBD1 (6 bases). CDR3 loop: CASRPDRTGDPGNEQFF. In DNA, the CDR3 is TGCGCCAGCAGGCCAGACAGGACCGGCGATCCAGGGAATGAGCAGTTCTTC.